This is a list of T cell receptor beta chains from one sample in a study of T cell repertoires in cytomegalovirus infection. Their antigen targets remain unknown. Using its own MiXCR run on the reads, TCRdb lists one record per CDR3 protein. Of about half a million distinct CDR3 sequences listed, about two fifths are singletons. This specimen consisted of cultured PBMCs, obtained from culture after CMV antigen stimulation. The receptors stem from a human donor in good health (CMV status not recorded). Some clones in this sample may be carry-over from other donors' samples. Both conserved end residues are part of each CDR3. D genes are given only for firm matches. Rows give clone size only sometimes, using once, few, many, or a class for an expanded clone.

CDR3aa | CDR3nt | len | abundance | j_gene | v_gene | d_gene
CASSLSLGPSETQYF | TGTGCCAGCAGCCTCTCCTTAGGCCCATCAGAGACCCAGTACTTC | 15 | few | TRBJ2-5 | TRBV7-4 | -
CASSRDTGEQFF | TGTGCCAGCAGCAGAGATACTGGGGAGCAGTTCTTC | 12 | - | TRBJ2-1 | TRBV7-2 | -
CASSQGRLALGQPQHF | TGTGCCAGCAGCCAAGGTCGGTTGGCCCTGGGGCAGCCCCAGCATTTT | 16 | - | TRBJ1-5 | TRBV3-1 | -
CATSWTVNTEAFF | TGTGCCACCAGCTGGACCGTGAACACTGAAGCTTTCTTT | 13 | - | TRBJ1-1 | TRBV15 | -
CASSLGPGEVNIQYF | TGTGCCAGCAGCTTGGGACCGGGAGAGGTAAACATTCAGTACTTC | 15 | - | TRBJ2-4 | TRBV5-4 | -
CASSFSTTGAWATIYF | TGTGCCAGCAGCTTCTCGACGACAGGGGCCTGGGCCACCATATATTTT | 16 | once | TRBJ1-3 | TRBV7-9 | TRBD1
CASSQDHYREAFF | TGTGCCAGCAGTCAAGATCATTACCGGGAAGCTTTCTTT | 13 | - | TRBJ1-1 | TRBV7-9 | -
CASSGDRGGETQYF | TGTGCCAGCAGCGGAGATCGCGGGGGTGAGACCCAGTACTTC | 14 | few | TRBJ2-5 | TRBV7-9 | TRBD2
CASSLPDGTGYTF | TGCGCCAGCAGCCTACCTGATGGGACGGGCTACACCTTC | 13 | - | TRBJ1-2 | TRBV4-1 | -
CASSLEALRNNSPLHF | TGTGCCAGCAGCTTAGAGGCCCTGAGGAATAATTCACCCCTCCACTTT | 16 | few | TRBJ1-6 | TRBV7-6 | -
CASSSDAVVAQYF | TGTGCCAGCAGCTCGGACGCGGTAGTAGCGCAGTACTTC | 13 | - | TRBJ2-7 | TRBV7-9 | -
CASSLAYKYEQYF | TGTGCCAGCAGCTTAGCCTACAAATACGAGCAGTACTTC | 13 | few | TRBJ2-7 | TRBV7-6 | -
CASSLGSRGQPYGYTF | TGTGCCAGCAGCTTGGGCTCCCGGGGGCAACCCTATGGCTACACCTTC | 16 | - | TRBJ1-2 | TRBV7-2 | -
CASSPAWRGQETQYF | TGTGCCAGCAGCCCCGCATGGAGAGGACAAGAGACCCAGTACTTC | 15 | - | TRBJ2-5 | TRBV7-2 | -
CASSYSLSGGTYEQYF | TGTGCCAGCAGTTACTCGTTATCGGGAGGGACCTACGAGCAGTACTTC | 16 | - | TRBJ2-7 | TRBV6-6 | TRBD2
CASRQTVTYEQYF | TGTGCCAGCAGGCAAACAGTCACCTACGAGCAGTACTTC | 13 | few | TRBJ2-7 | TRBV28 | -
CASSLWGTGDSPLHF | TGTGCCAGCAGCTTATGGGGGACAGGGGATTCACCCCTCCACTTT | 15 | few | TRBJ1-6 | TRBV7-2 | TRBD1
CSARRGQPLTEAFF | TGCAGTGCTAGAAGAGGGCAGCCCCTGACTGAAGCTTTCTTT | 14 | - | TRBJ1-1 | TRBV20-1 | -
CASNSAGGVGSPLHF | TGTGCCAGTAATAGTGCAGGGGGAGTGGGCTCACCCCTCCACTTT | 15 | few | TRBJ1-6 | TRBV19 | TRBD1
CASRRDVNYGYTF | TGTGCCAGCAGGAGGGACGTTAACTATGGCTACACCTTC | 13 | - | TRBJ1-2 | TRBV2 | -
CASSSTGPEKLFF | TGTGCCAGCAGCTCAACCGGGCCCGAAAAACTGTTTTTT | 13 | - | TRBJ1-4 | TRBV7-6 | -
CASSIRLAEPYEQYF | TGTGCCAGTAGTATTAGGCTAGCGGAGCCCTACGAGCAGTACTTC | 15 | - | TRBJ2-7 | TRBV19 | TRBD2